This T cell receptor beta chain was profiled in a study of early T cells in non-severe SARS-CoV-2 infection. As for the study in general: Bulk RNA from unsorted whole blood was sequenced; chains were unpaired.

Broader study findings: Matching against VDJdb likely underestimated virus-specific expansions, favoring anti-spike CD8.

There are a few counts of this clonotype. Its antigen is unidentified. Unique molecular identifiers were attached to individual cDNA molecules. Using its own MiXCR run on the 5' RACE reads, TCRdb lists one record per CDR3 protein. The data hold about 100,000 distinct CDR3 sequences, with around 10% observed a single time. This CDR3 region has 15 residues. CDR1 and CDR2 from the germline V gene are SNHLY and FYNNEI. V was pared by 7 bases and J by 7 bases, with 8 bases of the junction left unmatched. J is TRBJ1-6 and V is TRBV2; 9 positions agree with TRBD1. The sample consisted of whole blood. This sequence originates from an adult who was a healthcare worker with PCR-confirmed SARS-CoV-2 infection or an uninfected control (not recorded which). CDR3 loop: CASNGGTGLNSPLHF. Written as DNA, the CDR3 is TGTGCCAGCAACGGAGGGACAGGGCTGAATTCACCCCTCCACTTT.